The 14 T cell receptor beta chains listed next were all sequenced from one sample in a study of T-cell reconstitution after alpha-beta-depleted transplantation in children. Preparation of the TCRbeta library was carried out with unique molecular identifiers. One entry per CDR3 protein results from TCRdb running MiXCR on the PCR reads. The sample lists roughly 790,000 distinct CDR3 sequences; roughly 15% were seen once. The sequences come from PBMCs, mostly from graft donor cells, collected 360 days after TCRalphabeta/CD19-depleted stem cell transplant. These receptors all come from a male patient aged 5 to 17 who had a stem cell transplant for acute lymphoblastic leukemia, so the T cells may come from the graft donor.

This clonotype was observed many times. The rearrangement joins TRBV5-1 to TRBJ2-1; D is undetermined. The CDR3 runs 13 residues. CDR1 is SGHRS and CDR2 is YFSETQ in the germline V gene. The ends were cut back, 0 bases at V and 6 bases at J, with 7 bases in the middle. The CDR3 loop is CASSLGALNEQFF. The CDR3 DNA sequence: TGCGCCAGCAGCTTGGGCGCCCTCAATGAGCAGTTCTTC. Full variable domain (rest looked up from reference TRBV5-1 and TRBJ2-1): KAGVTQTPRYLIKTRGQQVTLSCSPISGHRSVSWYQQTPGQGLQFLFEYFSETQRNKGNFPGRFSGRQFSNSRSEMNVSTLELGDSALYLCASSLGALNEQFFGPGTRLTVL.

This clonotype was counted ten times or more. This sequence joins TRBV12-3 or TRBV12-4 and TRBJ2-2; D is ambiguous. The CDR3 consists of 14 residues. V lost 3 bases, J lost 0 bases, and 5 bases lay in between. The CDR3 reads CASSFNSNTGELFF. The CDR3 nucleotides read TGTGCCAGCAGTTTTAACTCGAACACCGGGGAGCTGTTTTTT.

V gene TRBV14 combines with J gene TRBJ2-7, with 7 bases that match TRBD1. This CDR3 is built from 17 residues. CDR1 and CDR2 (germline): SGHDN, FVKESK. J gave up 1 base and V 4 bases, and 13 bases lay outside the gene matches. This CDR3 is CASSLAPDRRTSYEQYF. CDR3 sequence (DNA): TGTGCCAGCAGCCTTGCCCCGGACAGGCGGACGTCCTACGAGCAGTACTTC.

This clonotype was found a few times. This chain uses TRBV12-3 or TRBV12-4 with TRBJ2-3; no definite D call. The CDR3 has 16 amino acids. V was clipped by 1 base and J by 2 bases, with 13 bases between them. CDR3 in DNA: TGTGCCAGCAGTTTAGAATCCTTGAGGCTCACAGATACGCAGTATTTT. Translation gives CASSLESLRLTDTQYF.

The CDR3 region has the DNA TGTGCCAGCAGCGCAGGCCCATGGACAGACATGAACACTGAAGCTTTCTTT. It yields the protein CASSAGPWTDMNTEAFF. This sequence joins TRBV9 and TRBJ1-1; the D gene is possibly TRBD1 (6 bases). CDR3 size: 17 residues. CDR1 and CDR2 (germline): SGDLS, YYNGEE. V gave up 3 bases and J gave up 0 bases, with 18 bases separating them.

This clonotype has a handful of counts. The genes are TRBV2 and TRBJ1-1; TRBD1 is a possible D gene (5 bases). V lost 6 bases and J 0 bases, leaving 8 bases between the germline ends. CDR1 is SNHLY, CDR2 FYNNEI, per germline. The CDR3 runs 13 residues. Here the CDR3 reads CASRGEMNTEAFF. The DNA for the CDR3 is TGTGCCAGCAGAGGGGAGATGAACACTGAAGCTTTCTTT.

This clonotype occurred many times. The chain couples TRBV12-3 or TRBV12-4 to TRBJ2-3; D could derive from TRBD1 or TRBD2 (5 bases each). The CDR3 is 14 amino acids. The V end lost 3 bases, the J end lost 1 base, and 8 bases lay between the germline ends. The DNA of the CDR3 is TGTGCCAGCAGTTTCCGAGGGGGCACAGATACGCAGTATTTT. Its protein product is CASSFRGGTDTQYF.

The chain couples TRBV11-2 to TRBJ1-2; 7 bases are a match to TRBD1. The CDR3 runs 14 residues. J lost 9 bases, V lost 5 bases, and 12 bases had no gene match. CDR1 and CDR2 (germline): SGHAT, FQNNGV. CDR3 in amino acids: CASSQIQGDRRYTF. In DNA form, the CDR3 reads TGTGCCAGCAGCCAGATCCAGGGGGATCGGCGCTACACCTTC.

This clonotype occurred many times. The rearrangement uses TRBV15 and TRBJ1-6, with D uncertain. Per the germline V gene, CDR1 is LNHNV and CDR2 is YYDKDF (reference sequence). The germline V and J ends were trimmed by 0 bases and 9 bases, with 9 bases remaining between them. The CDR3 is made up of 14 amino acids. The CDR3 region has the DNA TGTGCCACCAGCAGAGACGGGGATCTTTCACCCCTCCACTTT. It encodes CATSRDGDLSPLHF.

CDR3 region: CASSLAGRDLSTF. The CDR3 nucleotides read TGTGCCAGCAGTTTAGCAGGGAGGGACCTTTCCACCTTC. This chain joins TRBV12-3 or TRBV12-4 and TRBJ1-2, with TRBD1 as a possible D gene (5 bases). V dropped 0 bases and J dropped 13 bases, with 15 bases sitting between them. The CDR3 has 13 residues.

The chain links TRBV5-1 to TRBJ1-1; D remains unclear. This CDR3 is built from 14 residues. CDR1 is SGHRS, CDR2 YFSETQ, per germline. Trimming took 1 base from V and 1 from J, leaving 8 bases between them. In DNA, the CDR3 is TGCGCCAGCAGCTTGAATTGGGGGAACACTGAAGCTTTCTTT. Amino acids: CASSLNWGNTEAFF.

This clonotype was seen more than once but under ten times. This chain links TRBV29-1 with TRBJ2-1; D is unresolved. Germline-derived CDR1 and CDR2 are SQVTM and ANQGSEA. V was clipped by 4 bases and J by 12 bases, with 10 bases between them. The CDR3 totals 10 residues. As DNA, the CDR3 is TGCAGCGTTGTGGTACTTTTGCAGTTCTTC. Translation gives CSVVVLLQFF.

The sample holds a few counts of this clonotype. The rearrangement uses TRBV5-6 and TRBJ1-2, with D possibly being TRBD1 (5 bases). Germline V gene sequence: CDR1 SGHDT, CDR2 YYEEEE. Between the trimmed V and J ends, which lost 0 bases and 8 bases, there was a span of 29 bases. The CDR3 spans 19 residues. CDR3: CASSLGQHKLNFSYGGYTF. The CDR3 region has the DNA TGTGCCAGCAGCTTGGGACAGCACAAACTAAATTTTTCCTATGGAGGCTACACCTTC.

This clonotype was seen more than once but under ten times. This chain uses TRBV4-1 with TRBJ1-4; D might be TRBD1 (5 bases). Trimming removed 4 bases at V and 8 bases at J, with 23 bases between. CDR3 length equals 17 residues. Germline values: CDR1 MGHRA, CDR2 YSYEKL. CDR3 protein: CASSPWGRTESPEKLFF. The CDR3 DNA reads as TGCGCCAGCAGCCCCTGGGGGAGGACCGAAAGTCCCGAAAAACTGTTTTTT.